Ten or more counts support the clone carrying this T cell receptor beta chain. Amplification targeted the TCR beta CDR3 regions, with RNA transcripts as the source material. The workflow started with a first-round RT-PCR run with HTBI primers and then moved on to a second-round multiplex PCR. TCRdb recomputed calls from the multiplex PCR reads with MiXCR, one row per CDR3 protein. The table has approximately 480,000 distinct CDR3 sequences, approximately 14% seen once. This sample stems from a study of Graves' ophthalmopathy and Graves' hyperthyroidism. The CDR3 loop spans 15 amino acids. Trimming cost V 5 bases and J 4 bases; bases outside gene matches: 10. The germline CDR1 and CDR2 sequences are LNHDA and SQIVND (reference sequence).

This chain joins TRBV19 and TRBJ2-7; 8 bases align to TRBD1. The sample taken for sequencing was blood. The clonotype comes from a woman aged 25 to 39 with Graves' ophthalmopathy. In nucleotides, the CDR3 is TGTGCCAGTAGTTCCTCGGGGGACAGGTTATACGAGCAGTACTTC. The encoded protein is CASSSSGDRLYEQYF.